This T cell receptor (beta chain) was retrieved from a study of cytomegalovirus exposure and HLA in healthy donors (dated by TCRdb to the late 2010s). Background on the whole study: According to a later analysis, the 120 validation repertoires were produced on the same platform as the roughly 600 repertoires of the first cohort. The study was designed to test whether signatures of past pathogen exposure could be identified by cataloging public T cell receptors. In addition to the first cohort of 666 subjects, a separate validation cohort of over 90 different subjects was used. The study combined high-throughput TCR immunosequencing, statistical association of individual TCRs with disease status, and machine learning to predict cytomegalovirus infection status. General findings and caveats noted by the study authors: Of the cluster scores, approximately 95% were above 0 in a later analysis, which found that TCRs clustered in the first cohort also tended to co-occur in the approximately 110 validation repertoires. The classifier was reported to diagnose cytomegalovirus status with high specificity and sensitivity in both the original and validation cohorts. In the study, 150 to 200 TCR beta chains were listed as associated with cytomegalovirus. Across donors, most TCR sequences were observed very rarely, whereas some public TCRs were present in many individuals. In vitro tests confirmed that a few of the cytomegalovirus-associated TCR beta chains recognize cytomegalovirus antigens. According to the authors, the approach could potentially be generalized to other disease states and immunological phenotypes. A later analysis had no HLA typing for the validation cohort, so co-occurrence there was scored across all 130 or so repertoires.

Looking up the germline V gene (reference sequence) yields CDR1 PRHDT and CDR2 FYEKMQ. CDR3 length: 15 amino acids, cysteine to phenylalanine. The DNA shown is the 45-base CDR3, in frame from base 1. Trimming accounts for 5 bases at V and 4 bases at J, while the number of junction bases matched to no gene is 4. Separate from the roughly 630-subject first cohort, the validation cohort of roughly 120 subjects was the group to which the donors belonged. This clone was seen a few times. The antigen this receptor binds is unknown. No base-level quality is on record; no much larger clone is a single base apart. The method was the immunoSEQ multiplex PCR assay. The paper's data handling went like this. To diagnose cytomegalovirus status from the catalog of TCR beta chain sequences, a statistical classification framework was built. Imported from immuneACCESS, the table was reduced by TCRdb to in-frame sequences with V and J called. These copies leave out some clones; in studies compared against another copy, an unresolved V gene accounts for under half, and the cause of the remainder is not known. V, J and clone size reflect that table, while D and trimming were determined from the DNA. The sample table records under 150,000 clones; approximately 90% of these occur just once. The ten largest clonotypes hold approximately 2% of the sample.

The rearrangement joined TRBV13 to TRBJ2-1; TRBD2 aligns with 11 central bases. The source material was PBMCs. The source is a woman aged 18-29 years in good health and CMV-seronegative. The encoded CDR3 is CASSMGLAAYNEQFF. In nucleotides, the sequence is TGTGCCAGCAGCATGGGACTAGCGGCGTACAATGAGCAGTTCTTC.